In its sample, the clone carrying this TCR beta chain was seen a few times. This record belongs to a study of patients and donors after allogeneic stem cell transplantation. Germline loops: CDR1 SGHTA, CDR2 FQGNSA. The junction had 19 bases not matched to a gene; V was cut back by 2 bases and J by 3 bases. CDR3 size: 21 residues. TCRdb itself ran the RT-PCR reads through MiXCR, one entry per CDR3 protein. This table holds around 7,600 distinct CDR3 sequences, 11% found once. The sample was blood, either unsorted or a sorted T cell fraction (not recorded which). The V and J genes are TRBV7-2 and TRBJ1-6, with 7 bases fitting TRBD1. The sequence derives from a human donor who was either an allogeneic HSCT recipient or a stem cell or donor lymphocyte infusion donor (not recorded which). It is not recorded whose cells these are; they may come from a transplant donor. The CDR3 sequence is CASSLWPSGSKTGVYNSPLHF. CDR3 nucleotides: TGTGCCAGCAGCTTATGGCCGTCTGGGTCGAAAACAGGGGTCTATAATTCACCCCTCCACTTT.